This record covers a single T cell receptor (beta chain). The target of this receptor is not known. Base-call qualities are not available, and no considerably larger clone is one nucleotide away. The source of the sample is a study of blood T cell repertoires in COVID-19 (dated by TCRdb to the early 2020s). Regarding the research as a whole: Collaborator samples came from the United States, Italy and Spain and covered acute and convalescent phases of COVID-19. The material from the prospective study consisted of cDNA or gDNA derived from T cells, B-cell-depleted T cells, or PBMCs. The dataset comprised deeply sampled blood TCRbeta repertoires from subjects exposed to, actively infected with, or recovered from COVID-19. The repertoires were released in a freely available public database intended as a resource for research on the immune response to SARS-CoV-2. The samples were drawn from two sources: the first 160 participants of the ongoing ImmuneRACE study, and 1,254 subjects contributed by 6 global collaborators. Sample metadata almost always included a de-identified subject ID, COVID-19 status, age in years and sex. Where available, HLA class I and class II types were taken from metadata supplied by the sample provider and were not determined by assay-based typing. Overall study outcomes, separate from this receptor: Clinical and demographic metadata were provided uncurated, with the amount varying by source and participant.

TCRbeta CDR3 regions were amplified from genomic DNA using the immunoSEQ Assay, a bias-controlled multiplex PCR. The original methods were these. The number of nucleated cells in each sample was estimated from the amplification of reference gene primers within the assay. Sequence reads were collapsed and filtered to measure the absolute abundance of every unique TCRbeta CDR3 rearrangement. For each sample, productive Simpson clonality was calculated by taking the square root of Simpson's diversity index across productive rearrangements. As stored in TCRdb, this immuneACCESS dataset retains in-frame rearrangements with V and J assigned. A fraction of the clones does not appear; measured against another copy, unresolved V genes explain less than half of the discrepancy, and the remainder lacks a known reason. V and J calls and clone size come straight from that table; D and trimming were deduced from the DNA. The sample table records more than 60,000 clones; about 88% of these occur just once. Roughly 9.1% of the sample lies in the top ten.

The germline V gene gives CDR1 as SNHLY and CDR2 as FYNNEI. The CDR3 measures 15 amino acids from cysteine to phenylalanine. The entry retains the CDR3 DNA only, 45 bases that are in frame from base 1. Clipping removes 5 bases from V and 8 bases from J, with 13 as the unmatched junction base count. Participants in the prospective study were aged roughly 18 to 89 years, lived in 24 United States geographic areas, and enrolled through a virtual design. In the prospective study, cohorts were assigned on the basis of participant-reported clinical history obtained from a screening survey and a study questionnaire. Recovered participants in ImmuneRACE Cohort 3 were defined by two consecutive negative NP/OP PCR tests, clearance by a healthcare professional, or resolution of symptoms. Mobile phlebotomists in the prospective study collected whole blood, serum and a nasopharyngeal or oropharyngeal swab from every participant. Participants in the prospective study had the option to provide additional blood draws and questionnaires over a roughly 2-month period. Blood samples from the prospective study were shipped frozen or at room temperature prior to DNA extraction.

The chain is assembled from TRBV2 and TRBJ1-2, with TRBD1 identical over 8 junction bases. The sequence came from a woman aged 40 to 50 who had recovered from COVID-19. Sequenced material: PBMCs or T cells enriched from blood (not recorded which). The nucleotide sequence is TGTGCCAGCAGTCTACTAACCCGGACAGGGTCGGGCTACACCTTC. Its coded protein is CASSLLTRTGSGYTF.